These 29 T cell receptor beta chains were sequenced from one sample in a study of cytomegalovirus exposure and HLA in healthy donors. Use of 60 Vbeta and 13 Jbeta primers characterized the PCR. The table came from immunoSEQ multiplex PCR; TCRdb's copy has only in-frame clones and leaves some out. The sample lists approximately 140,000 clones, around three quarters occurring once. Sequencing was performed on PBMCs. These receptors all stem from a man aged 25-40 years in good health and CMV-seronegative.

This clone was picked up a small number of times. The J gene is TRBJ2-5, the V gene TRBV27; 8 nucleotides agree with TRBD2. Germline CDR1 MNHEY, CDR2 SMNVEV (reference sequence). After removal of 4 bases from V and 4 bases from J, the junction contained 11 bases not matched to a gene. This CDR3 has 16 amino acids. The CDR3 region has the DNA TGTGCCAGCAGTTCTCAGGTAGCGGGATCTCGAGAGACCCAGTACTTC. Translated: CASSSQVAGSRETQYF.

V is TRBV28 and J is TRBJ1-4, with TRBD1 matching 10 bases. J was trimmed by 7 bases and V by 6 bases; bases with no gene match: 8. The CDR3 contains 15 residues. CDR1 is MDHEN and CDR2 is SYDVKM in the germline V gene. The chain's CDR3 is CASSDLGQGREKLFF. Here the CDR3 DNA reads TGTGCCAGCAGCGACCTGGGACAGGGGCGTGAAAAACTGTTTTTT.

V gene TRBV10-1 combines with J gene TRBJ2-7; D possibly corresponds to TRBD2 (5 bases). Germline V gives CDR1 WNHNN, CDR2 SYGVQD (reference sequence). CDR3 length: 15 residues. V was cut by 2 bases and J by 2 bases, with 13 bases left in between. CDR3 sequence reads: CASSEAPGKAYEQYF. CDR3 in DNA: TGCGCCAGCAGTGAGGCCCCGGGAAAGGCCTACGAGCAGTACTTC.

The chain combines TRBV6-7 with TRBJ2-7, with 7 bases identical to TRBD2. TRBV6-7 is an ORF; its function is uncertain. The CDR3 is 16 amino acids. V lost 5 bases, J lost 4 bases, and 14 bases stayed unmatched. CDR3 amino acids: CASSDLSSGPGYEQYF. The CDR3 DNA follows: TGTGCCAGCAGTGACCTTTCTAGCGGCCCTGGGTACGAGCAGTACTTC.

V gene TRBV19 combines with J gene TRBJ2-5, with TRBD1 matching over 7 bases. V trimming: 5 bases; J trimming: 1 base; junction bases outside the gene matches: 7. Per the germline V gene, CDR1 is LNHDA and CDR2 is SQIVND (reference sequence). The CDR3 covers 15 residues. CDR3 loop: CASSGPGTAQETQYF. CDR3 DNA sequence: TGTGCCAGTAGTGGACCCGGGACAGCCCAAGAGACCCAGTACTTC. The entire variable domain, with the rest obtained from reference TRBV19 and TRBJ2-5, is as follows: DGGITQSPKYLFRKEGQNVTLSCEQNLNHDAMYWYRQDPGQGLRLIYYSQIVNDFQKGDIAEGYSVSREKKESFPLTVTSAQKNPTAFYLCASSGPGTAQETQYFGPGTRLLVL.

J is TRBJ2-3 and V is TRBV28; 8 bases match TRBD2. The CDR3 consists of 15 residues. V dropped 2 bases and J dropped 1; count of bases not matched to a gene: 2. The germline V gene has CDR1 MDHEN and CDR2 SYDVKM. The CDR3 DNA reads as TGTGCCAGCAGTTTAGGGCGGGGGGGCACAGATACGCAGTATTTT. It yields the protein CASSLGRGGTDTQYF.

The rearrangement links TRBV19 to TRBJ2-2, with 9 bases aligning to TRBD1. With V trimmed by 3 bases and J by 9 bases, 8 bases remained unmatched. This CDR3 comprises 15 residues. Looked up from germline, CDR1 is LNHDA and CDR2 is SQIVND (reference sequence). Here the CDR3 reads CASSMGTGPPRELFF. The CDR3 DNA sequence: TGTGCCAGTAGTATGGGGACAGGGCCTCCCAGGGAGCTGTTTTTT.

Concerning this clone itself: The junction departs from germline at one end; a sequencing error may be responsible. The J gene is TRBJ1-5, the V gene TRBV2; D remains unclear. This CDR3 has 13 amino acids. Germline CDR1 and CDR2: SNHLY and FYNNEI. In DNA, the CDR3 is TGTGCCAGCAACCAGGCGACCAATCAGCCCCAGAATTTT. This gives the protein CASNQATNQPQNF. The complete variable domain, with remaining parts taken from reference TRBV2 and TRBJ1-5, reads EPEVTQTPSHQVTQMGQEVILRCVPISNHLYFYWYRQILGQKVEFLVSFYNNEISEKSEIFDDQFSVERPDGSNFTLKIRSTKLEDSAMYFCASNQATNQPQNFGDGTRLSIL.

In its sample, this clone was seen once. The genes are TRBV6-6 and TRBJ2-2; weak D call: TRBD1 (8 bases). CDR3 length: 12 amino acids. Germline V gene lookup returns CDR1 MNHNY and CDR2 SVGAGI (reference sequence). With 7 bases removed from V and 7 bases from J, the gap between germline ends came to 10 bases. The CDR3 is CASNRGGGELFF. CDR3 in DNA: TGTGCCAGCAACAGGGGGGGCGGGGAGCTGTTTTTT.

The CDR3 protein is CASSTTLAGGETQYF. The CDR3 coding sequence is TGTGCCAGCAGTACTACACTAGCGGGAGGTGAGACCCAGTACTTC. The rearrangement joins TRBV27 to TRBJ2-5, with 12 positions matching TRBD2. Looked up from germline, CDR1 is MNHEY and CDR2 is SMNVEV (reference sequence). The trim removed 5 bases at V and 5 bases at J, leaving 6 bases unmatched. This CDR3 is 15 amino acids long.

The V call is TRBV5-4, the J call TRBJ1-3; D possibly corresponds to TRBD1 (5 bases). This CDR3 has 14 amino acids. Germline V lookup: CDR1 SGHNT, CDR2 YYREEE (reference sequence). Trimming took 0 bases from V and 6 from J, leaving 10 bases between them. The chain's CDR3 is CASSLDRNQNTIYF. CDR3 bases: TGTGCCAGCAGCTTGGACAGGAACCAAAACACCATATATTTT.

This clone has more than one count but fewer than ten. A read error may account for a junction end that differs from germline. The rearrangement links TRBV7-7 to TRBJ2-1, with a weak D call TRBD1 (7 bases). This CDR3 has 13 residues. The germline V gene encodes CDR1 SSHAT and CDR2 FNYEAQ (reference sequence). CDR3 amino acids: CASSLRRGDEQFF. CDR3 in DNA: TGTGCTAGCAGCTTACGCAGGGGGGATGAGCAGTTCTTC. The full variable domain, with the rest looked up from reference TRBV7-7 and TRBJ2-1, is GAGVSQSPRYKVTKRGQDVTLRCDPISSHATLYWYQQALGQGPEFLTYFNYEAQPDKSGLPSDRFSAERPEGSISTLTIQRTEQRDSAMYRCASSLRRGDEQFFGPGTRLTVL.

For the CDR3, the DNA is TGTGCCAGCAAAGCAGGAGCGGGGGGTTCGAACACCGGGGAGCTGTTTTTT. Protein: CASKAGAGGSNTGELFF. The J gene is TRBJ2-2, the V gene TRBV5-5; 9 bases are a match to TRBD2. V shed 6 bases and J 0 bases; nucleotides not matched to a gene: 9. Germline V gene data show CDR1 as SGHKS and CDR2 as YYEKEE (reference sequence). This CDR3 has 17 residues.

The rearrangement joins TRBV6-5 to TRBJ2-3, with D unresolved. Looked up from germline, CDR1 is MNHEY and CDR2 is SVGAGI. Trimming removed 0 bases at V and 3 bases at J, with 10 bases between. The CDR3 length is 15 residues. The CDR3 coding sequence is TGTGCCAGCAGTTACTCGGGCCGCCGAACAGATACGCAGTATTTT. Translating gives CASSYSGRRTDTQYF.

The J gene is TRBJ2-1, the V gene TRBV29-1, with unresolved D. The CDR3 has 15 residues. The germline gives CDR1 SQVTM, CDR2 ANQGSEA. Trimming removed 5 bases at V and 0 bases at J, with 14 bases between. The CDR3 region is CSVSRRSSSYNEQFF. The CDR3 DNA is TGCAGCGTTTCTAGACGGTCGAGCTCCTACAATGAGCAGTTCTTC.

The CDR3 region is CASSQDPGLYGYTF. CDR3 nucleotide sequence: TGCGCCAGCAGCCAAGACCCAGGGCTCTATGGCTACACCTTC. The chain links TRBV4-1 to TRBJ1-2, with D maybe TRBD1 (5 bases). Germline assignment: CDR1 MGHRA and CDR2 YSYEKL. V gave up 0 bases and J gave up 4 bases, with 9 bases separating them. This CDR3 contains 14 residues.

The V call is TRBV7-9, the J call TRBJ2-3; 7 bases are shared with TRBD2. The CDR3 length is 15 residues. CDR1 is SEHNR, CDR2 FQNEAQ, per germline (reference sequence). V was clipped by 7 bases and J by 5 bases; unmatched bases: 12. DNA of the CDR3: TGTGCCAGCAAAACCCGGGACTATAAGGGAGATACGCAGTATTTT. Its protein is CASKTRDYKGDTQYF.

This clone was observed a few times. The V and J genes are TRBV4-1 and TRBJ1-1; D is uncertain. The ends were cut back, 0 bases at V and 1 base at J, with 9 bases in the middle. Germline V lookup: CDR1 MGHRA, CDR2 YSYEKL. The CDR3 totals 15 residues. The CDR3 DNA follows: TGCGCCAGCAGCCAAGATCTTCAGGAGAACACTGAAGCTTTCTTT. Its protein is CASSQDLQENTEAFF.

This clone occurred once. The rearrangement joins TRBV7-2 to TRBJ2-5; 9 positions match TRBD2. Germline V gives CDR1 SGHTA, CDR2 FQGNSA. This CDR3 comprises 14 residues. V gave up 5 bases and J gave up 7 bases; unmatched junction bases: 8. CDR3 bases: TGTGCCAGCAGCCTCGACAGGCGGGGGGGGACCCAGTACTTC. The encoded protein is CASSLDRRGGTQYF.

The chain combines TRBV4-1 with TRBJ2-4; 7 bases fit TRBD2. The CDR3 is 18 residues long. With 0 bases clipped from V and 0 bases from J, the junction kept 8 bases outside the gene matches. From germline, CDR1 is MGHRA and CDR2 YSYEKL. CDR3: CASSQDFTSGGAKNIQYF. CDR3 DNA sequence: TGCGCCAGCAGCCAAGATTTTACTTCGGGGGGAGCCAAAAACATTCAGTACTTC.

The rearrangement joins TRBV14 to TRBJ2-1, with 10 bases matching TRBD1. The CDR3 sequence is 15 residues long. After removal of 6 bases from V and 8 bases from J, the junction contained 10 bases not matched to a gene. In germline, CDR1 is SGHDN, CDR2 FVKESK. CDR3 region: CASSHPGQGSDEQFF. The CDR3 nucleotides are TGTGCCAGCAGTCACCCGGGACAGGGGTCGGATGAGCAGTTCTTC.

The chain is built from TRBV7-9 and TRBJ2-1; 8 positions agree with TRBD2. Germline values: CDR1 SEHNR, CDR2 FQNEAQ (reference sequence). Losses at the gene ends were 1 base for V and 12 bases for J; bases not matched to a gene: 5. This CDR3 spans 13 amino acids. The CDR3 DNA reads as TGTGCCAGCAGCTTAGTCGAGGGACTAGGGCAGTTCTTC. Amino acid sequence: CASSLVEGLGQFF.

The chain is built from TRBV19 and TRBJ2-7; 10 positions match TRBD2. The CDR3 consists of 15 residues. The V gene end was trimmed by 3 bases and the J gene end by 3 bases; junction bases not matched to a gene: 5. In germline, CDR1 is LNHDA, CDR2 SQIVND (reference sequence). In DNA form, the CDR3 reads TGTGCCAGTAGTATGGCTAGCGGGGGAGTCTACGAGCAGTACTTC. This encodes CASSMASGGVYEQYF. Looking up the rest from reference TRBV19 and TRBJ2-7 gives the full variable domain: DGGITQSPKYLFRKEGQNVTLSCEQNLNHDAMYWYRQDPGQGLRLIYYSQIVNDFQKGDIAEGYSVSREKKESFPLTVTSAQKNPTAFYLCASSMASGGVYEQYFGPGTRLTVT.

V is TRBV5-1 and J is TRBJ2-7; D perhaps matches TRBD1 (5 bases). The CDR3 contains 13 residues. Per germline, CDR1 SGHRS and CDR2 YFSETQ. The V and J ends lost 0 bases and 5 bases respectively, with 9 bases between them. Here the CDR3 DNA reads TGCGCCAGCAGCTTGGTTCAGGGCCACGAGCAGTACTTC. This codes for CASSLVQGHEQYF.

The V call is TRBV4-1, the J call TRBJ1-4, with TRBD1 as a possible D gene (6 bases). This CDR3 is 15 amino acids long. With 3 bases removed from V and 7 bases from J, the gap between germline ends came to 15 bases. CDR1 is MGHRA and CDR2 is YSYEKL in the germline V gene. DNA for the CDR3: TGCGCCAGCAGCCACCCTCCGGGACAAGGTGAAAAACTGTTTTTT. As protein: CASSHPPGQGEKLFF.

This chain connects TRBV13 to TRBJ2-5; 8 bases line up with TRBD2. Trimming took 5 bases from V and 2 from J; bases not matched to a gene: 16. Germline loops: CDR1 PRHDT, CDR2 FYEKMQ (reference sequence). The CDR3 length is 18 residues. CDR3 protein: CASSARLNSLAEQETQYF. The CDR3 DNA reads TGTGCCAGCAGCGCCCGCCTAAACTCACTAGCGGAGCAAGAGACCCAGTACTTC.

This clone was seen more than once but under ten times. The gene calls are TRBV4-1 and TRBJ1-5; D unresolved. V lost 4 bases and J lost 5, with 12 bases in between. CDR3 size: 14 residues. Germline V lookup: CDR1 MGHRA, CDR2 YSYEKL. In nucleotides, the CDR3 is TGCGCCAGCAGCCCTCAGGAAGGCGATCAGCCCCAGCATTTT. This sequence encodes CASSPQEGDQPQHF.

The CDR3 here is CASSDTGSGNTIYF. The CDR3 nucleotides are TGCGCCAGCAGCGATACAGGCTCTGGAAACACCATATATTTT. The V and J genes are TRBV5-1 and TRBJ1-3, with D possibly being TRBD1 (5 bases). The V gene's germline CDR1 is SGHRS and CDR2 YFSETQ. V lost 4 bases and J 0 bases, leaving 8 bases between the germline ends. The length of the CDR3 is 14 residues.

This chain joins TRBV28 and TRBJ1-1; 7 positions match TRBD1. V was clipped by 4 bases and J by 10 bases; unmatched bases: 9. There are 13 residues in the CDR3. CDR1 and CDR2 (germline): MDHEN, SYDVKM. CDR3 DNA: TGTGCCAGCAGTTCGGGACAGCCCACGGCAGCTTTCTTT. This codes for CASSSGQPTAAFF.